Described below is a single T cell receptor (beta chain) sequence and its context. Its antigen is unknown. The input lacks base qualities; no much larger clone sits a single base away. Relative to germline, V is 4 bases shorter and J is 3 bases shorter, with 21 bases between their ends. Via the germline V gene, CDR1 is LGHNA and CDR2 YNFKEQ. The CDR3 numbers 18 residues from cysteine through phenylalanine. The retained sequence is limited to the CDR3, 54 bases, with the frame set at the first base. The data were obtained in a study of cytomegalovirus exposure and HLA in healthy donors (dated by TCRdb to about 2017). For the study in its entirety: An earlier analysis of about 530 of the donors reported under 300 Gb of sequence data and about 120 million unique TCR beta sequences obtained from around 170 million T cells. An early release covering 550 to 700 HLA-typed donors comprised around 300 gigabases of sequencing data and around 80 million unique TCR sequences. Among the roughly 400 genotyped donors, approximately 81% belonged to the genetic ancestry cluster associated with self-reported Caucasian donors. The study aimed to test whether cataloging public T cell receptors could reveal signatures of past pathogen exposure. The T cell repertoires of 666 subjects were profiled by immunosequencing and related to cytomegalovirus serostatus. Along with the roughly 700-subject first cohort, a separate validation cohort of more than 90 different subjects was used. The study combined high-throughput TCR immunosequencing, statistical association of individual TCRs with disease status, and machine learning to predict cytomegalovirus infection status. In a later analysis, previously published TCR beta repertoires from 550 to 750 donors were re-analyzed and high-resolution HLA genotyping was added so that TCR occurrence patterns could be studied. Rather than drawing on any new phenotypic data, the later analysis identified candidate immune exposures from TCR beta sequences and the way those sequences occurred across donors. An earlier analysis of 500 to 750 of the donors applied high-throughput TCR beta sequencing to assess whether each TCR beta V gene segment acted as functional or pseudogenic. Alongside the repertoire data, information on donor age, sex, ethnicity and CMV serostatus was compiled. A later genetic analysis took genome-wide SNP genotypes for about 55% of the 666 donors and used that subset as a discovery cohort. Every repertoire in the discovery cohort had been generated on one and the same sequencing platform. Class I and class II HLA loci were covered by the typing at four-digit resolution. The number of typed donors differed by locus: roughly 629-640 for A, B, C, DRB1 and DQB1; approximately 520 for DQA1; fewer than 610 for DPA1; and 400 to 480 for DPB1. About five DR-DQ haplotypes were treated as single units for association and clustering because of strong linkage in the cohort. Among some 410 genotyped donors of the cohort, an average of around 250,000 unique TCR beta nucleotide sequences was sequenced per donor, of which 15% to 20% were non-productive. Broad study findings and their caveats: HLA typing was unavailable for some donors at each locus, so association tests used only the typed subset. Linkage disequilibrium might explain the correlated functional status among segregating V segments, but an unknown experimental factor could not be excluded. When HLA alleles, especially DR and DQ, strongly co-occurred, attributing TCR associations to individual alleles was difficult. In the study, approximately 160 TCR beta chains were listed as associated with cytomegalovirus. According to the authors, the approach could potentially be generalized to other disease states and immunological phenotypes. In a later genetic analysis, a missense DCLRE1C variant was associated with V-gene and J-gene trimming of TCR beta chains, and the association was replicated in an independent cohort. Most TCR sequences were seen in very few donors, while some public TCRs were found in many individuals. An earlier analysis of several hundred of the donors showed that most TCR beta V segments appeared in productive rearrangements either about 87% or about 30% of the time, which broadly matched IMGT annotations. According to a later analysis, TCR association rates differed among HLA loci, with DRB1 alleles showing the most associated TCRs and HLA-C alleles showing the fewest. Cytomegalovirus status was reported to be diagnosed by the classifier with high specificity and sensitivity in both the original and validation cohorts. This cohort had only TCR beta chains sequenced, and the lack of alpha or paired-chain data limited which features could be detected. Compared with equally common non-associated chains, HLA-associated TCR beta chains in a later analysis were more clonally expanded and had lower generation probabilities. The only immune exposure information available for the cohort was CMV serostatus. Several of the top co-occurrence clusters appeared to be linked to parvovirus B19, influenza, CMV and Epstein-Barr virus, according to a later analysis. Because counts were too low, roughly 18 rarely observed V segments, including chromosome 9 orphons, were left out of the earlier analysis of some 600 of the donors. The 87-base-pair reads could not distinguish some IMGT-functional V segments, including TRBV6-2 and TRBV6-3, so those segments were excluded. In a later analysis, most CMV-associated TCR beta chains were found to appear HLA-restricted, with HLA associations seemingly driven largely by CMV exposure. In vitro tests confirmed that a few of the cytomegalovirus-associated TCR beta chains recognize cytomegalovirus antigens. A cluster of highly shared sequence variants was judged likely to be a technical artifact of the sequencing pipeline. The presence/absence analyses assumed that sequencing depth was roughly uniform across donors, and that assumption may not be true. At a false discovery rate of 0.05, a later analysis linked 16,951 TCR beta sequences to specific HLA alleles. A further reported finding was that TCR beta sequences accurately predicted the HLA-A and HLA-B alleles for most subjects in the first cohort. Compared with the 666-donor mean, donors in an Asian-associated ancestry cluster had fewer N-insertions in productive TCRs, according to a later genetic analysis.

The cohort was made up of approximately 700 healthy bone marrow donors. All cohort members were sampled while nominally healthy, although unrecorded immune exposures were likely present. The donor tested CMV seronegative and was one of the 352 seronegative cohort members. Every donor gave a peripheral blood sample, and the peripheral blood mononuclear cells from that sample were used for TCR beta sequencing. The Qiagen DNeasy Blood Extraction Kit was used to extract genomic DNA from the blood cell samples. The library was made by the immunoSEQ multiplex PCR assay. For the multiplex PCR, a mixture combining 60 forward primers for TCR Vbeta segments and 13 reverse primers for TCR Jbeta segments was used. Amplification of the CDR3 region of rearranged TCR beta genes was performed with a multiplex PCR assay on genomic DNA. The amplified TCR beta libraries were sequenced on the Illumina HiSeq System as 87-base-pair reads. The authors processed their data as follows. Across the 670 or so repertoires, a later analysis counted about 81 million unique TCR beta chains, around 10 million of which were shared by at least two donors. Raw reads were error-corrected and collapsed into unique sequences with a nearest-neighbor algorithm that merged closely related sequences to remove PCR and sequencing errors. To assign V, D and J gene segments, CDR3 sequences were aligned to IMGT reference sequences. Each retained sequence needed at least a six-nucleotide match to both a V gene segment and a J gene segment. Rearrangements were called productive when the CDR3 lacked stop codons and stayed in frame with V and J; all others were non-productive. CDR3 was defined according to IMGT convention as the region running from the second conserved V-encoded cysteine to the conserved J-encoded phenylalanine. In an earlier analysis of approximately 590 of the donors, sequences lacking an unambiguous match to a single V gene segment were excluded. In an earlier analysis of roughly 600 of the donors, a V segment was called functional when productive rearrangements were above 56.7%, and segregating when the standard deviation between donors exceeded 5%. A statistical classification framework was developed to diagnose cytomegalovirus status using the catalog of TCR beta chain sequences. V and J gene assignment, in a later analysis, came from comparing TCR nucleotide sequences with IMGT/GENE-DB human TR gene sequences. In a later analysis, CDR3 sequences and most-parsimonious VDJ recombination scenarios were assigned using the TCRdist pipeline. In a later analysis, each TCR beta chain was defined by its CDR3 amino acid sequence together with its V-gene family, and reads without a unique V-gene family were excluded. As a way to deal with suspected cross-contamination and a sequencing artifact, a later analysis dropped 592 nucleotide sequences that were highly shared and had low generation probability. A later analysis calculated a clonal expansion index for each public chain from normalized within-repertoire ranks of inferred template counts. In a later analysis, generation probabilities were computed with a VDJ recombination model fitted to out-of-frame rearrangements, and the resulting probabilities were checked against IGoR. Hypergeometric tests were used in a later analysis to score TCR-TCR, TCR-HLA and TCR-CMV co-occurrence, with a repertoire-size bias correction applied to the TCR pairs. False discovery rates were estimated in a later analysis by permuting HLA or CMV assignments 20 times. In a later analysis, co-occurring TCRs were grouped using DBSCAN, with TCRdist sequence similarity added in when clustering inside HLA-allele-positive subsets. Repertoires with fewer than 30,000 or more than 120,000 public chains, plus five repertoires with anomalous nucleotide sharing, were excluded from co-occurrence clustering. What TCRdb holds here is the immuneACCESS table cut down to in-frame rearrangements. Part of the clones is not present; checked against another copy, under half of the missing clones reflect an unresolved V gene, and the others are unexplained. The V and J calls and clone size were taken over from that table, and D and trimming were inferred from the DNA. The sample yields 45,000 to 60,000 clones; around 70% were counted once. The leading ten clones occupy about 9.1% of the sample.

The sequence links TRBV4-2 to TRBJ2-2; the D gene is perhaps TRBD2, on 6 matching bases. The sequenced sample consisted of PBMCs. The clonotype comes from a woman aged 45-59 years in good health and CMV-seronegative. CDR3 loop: CASSLTAPGLADTGELFF. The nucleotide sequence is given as TGTGCCAGCAGCCTCACAGCCCCGGGACTCGCCGACACCGGGGAGCTGTTTTTT.